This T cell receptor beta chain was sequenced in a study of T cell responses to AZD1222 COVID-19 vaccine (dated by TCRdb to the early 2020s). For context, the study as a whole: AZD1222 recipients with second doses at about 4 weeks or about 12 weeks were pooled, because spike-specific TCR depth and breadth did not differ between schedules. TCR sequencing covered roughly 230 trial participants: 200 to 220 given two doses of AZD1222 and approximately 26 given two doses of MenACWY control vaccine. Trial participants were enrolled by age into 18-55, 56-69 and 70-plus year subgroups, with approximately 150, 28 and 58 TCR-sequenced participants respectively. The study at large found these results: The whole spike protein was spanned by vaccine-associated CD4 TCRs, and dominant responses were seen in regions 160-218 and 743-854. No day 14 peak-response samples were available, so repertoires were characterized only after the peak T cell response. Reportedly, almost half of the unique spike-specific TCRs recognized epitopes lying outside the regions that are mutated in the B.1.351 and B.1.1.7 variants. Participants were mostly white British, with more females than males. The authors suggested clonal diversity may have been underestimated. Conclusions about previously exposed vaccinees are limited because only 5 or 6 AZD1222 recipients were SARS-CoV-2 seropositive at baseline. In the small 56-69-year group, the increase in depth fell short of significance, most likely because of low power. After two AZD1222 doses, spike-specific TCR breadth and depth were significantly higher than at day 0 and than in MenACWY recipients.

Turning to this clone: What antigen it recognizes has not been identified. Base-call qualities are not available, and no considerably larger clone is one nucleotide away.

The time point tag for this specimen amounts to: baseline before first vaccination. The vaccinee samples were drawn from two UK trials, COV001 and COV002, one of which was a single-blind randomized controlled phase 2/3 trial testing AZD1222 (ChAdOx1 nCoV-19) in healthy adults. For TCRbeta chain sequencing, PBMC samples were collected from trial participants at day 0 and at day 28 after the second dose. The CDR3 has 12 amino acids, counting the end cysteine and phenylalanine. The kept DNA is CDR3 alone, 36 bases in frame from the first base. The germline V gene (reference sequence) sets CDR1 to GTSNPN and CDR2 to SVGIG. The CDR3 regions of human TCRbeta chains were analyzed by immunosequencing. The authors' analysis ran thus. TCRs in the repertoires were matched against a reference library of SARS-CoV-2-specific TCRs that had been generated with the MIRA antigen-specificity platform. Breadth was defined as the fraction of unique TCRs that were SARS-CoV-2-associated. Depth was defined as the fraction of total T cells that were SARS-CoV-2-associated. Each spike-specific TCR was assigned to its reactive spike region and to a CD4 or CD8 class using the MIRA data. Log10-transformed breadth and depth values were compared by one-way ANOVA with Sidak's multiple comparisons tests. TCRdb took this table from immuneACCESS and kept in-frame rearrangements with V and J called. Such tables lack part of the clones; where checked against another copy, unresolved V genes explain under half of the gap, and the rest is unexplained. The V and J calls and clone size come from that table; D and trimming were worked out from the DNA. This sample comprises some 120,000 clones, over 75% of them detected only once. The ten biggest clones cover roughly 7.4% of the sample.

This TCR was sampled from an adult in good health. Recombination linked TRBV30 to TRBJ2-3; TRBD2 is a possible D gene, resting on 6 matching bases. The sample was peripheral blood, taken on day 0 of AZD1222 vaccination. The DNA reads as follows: TGTGCTGCCGATCAGGGCGGGGCATCTCAGTATTTT. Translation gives CAADQGGASQYF.